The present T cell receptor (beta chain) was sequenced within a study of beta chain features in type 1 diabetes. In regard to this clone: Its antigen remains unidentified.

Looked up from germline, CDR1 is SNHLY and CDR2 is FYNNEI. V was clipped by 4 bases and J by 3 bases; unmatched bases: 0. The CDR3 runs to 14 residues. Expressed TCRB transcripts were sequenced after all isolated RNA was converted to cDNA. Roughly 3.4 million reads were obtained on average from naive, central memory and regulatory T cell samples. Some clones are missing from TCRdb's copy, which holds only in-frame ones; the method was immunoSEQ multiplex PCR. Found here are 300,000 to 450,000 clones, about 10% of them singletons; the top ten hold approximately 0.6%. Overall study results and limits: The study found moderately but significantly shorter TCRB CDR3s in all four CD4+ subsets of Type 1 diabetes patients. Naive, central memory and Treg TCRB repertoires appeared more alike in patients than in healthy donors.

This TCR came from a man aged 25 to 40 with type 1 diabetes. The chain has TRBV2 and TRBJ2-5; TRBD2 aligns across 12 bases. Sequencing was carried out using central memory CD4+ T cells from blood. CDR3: CASSGLAGEETQYF. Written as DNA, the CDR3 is TGTGCCAGCAGTGGACTAGCGGGAGAAGAGACCCAGTACTTC.